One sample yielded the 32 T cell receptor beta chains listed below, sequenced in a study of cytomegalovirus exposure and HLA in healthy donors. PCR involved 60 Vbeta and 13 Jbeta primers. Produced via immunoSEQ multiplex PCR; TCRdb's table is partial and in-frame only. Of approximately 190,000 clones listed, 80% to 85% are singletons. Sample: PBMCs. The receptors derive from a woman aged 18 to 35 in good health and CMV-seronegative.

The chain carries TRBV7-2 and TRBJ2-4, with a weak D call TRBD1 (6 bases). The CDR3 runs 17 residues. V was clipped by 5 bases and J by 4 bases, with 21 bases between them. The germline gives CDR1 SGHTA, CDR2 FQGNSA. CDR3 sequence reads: CASSTTLLQGRKNIQYF. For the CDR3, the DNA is TGTGCCAGCAGCACGACACTACTACAGGGAAGGAAAAACATTCAGTACTTC. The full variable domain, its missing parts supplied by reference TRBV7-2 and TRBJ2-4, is GAGVSQSPSNKVTEKGKDVELRCDPISGHTALYWYRQSLGQGLEFLIYFQGNSAPDKSGLPSDRFSAERTGGSVSTLTIQRTQQEDSAVYLCASSTTLLQGRKNIQYFGAGTRLSVL.

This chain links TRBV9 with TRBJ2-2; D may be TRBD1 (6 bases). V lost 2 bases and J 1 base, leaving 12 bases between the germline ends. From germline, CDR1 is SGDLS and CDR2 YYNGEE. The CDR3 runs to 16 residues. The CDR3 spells CASSVQTGVNTGELFF. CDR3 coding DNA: TGTGCCAGCAGCGTTCAGACAGGAGTGAACACCGGGGAGCTGTTTTTT.

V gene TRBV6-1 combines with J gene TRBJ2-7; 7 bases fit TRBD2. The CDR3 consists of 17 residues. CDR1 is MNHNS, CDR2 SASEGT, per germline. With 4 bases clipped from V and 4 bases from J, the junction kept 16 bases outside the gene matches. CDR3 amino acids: CASSVLPSGAGAYEQYF. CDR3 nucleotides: TGTGCCAGCAGTGTACTCCCGAGTGGGGCGGGAGCATACGAGCAGTACTTC.

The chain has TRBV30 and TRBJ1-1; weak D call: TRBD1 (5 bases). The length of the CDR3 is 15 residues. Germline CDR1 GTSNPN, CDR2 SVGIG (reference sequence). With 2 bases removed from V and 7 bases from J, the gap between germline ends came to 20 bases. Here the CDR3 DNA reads TGTGCCTGGAGTCACCTATCTACAGGTCAATATGAAGCTTTCTTT. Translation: CAWSHLSTGQYEAFF.

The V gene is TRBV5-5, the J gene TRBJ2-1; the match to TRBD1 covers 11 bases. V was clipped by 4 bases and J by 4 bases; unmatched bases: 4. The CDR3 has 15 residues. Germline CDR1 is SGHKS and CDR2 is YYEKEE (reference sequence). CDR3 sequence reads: CASSRGQGGYNEQFF. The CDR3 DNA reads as TGTGCCAGCAGCCGGGGACAGGGGGGGTACAATGAGCAGTTCTTC.

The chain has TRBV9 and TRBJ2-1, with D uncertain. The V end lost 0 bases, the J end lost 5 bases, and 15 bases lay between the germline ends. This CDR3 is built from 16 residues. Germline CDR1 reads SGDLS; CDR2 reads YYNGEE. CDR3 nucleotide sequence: TGTGCCAGCAGCGTAGCCCATAGCCTCATGGACAATGAGCAGTTCTTC. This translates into CASSVAHSLMDNEQFF.

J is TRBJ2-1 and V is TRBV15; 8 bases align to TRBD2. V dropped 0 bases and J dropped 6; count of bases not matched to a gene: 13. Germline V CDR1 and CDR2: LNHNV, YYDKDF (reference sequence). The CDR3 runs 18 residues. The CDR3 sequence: CATSRDRGVSGMFNEQFF. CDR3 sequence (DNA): TGTGCCACCAGCAGAGATCGGGGAGTTAGCGGGATGTTCAATGAGCAGTTCTTC.

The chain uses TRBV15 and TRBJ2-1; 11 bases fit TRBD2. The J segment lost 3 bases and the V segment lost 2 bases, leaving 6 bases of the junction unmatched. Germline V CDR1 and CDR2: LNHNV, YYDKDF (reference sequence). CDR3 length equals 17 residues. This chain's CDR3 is CATSRQGTSGSYNEQFF. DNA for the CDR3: TGTGCCACCAGCAGACAAGGTACTAGCGGGAGCTACAATGAGCAGTTCTTC.

CDR3: CASSQDLAEGLNEQFF. In nucleotides, the CDR3 is TGCGCCAGCAGCCAAGATCTGGCGGAGGGGTTGAATGAGCAGTTCTTC. V and J are TRBV4-3 and TRBJ2-1; TRBD2 might be the D (6 bases). The germline CDR1 and CDR2 sequences are LGHNA and YSLEER. Trimming took 0 bases from V and 7 from J, leaving 16 bases between them. The CDR3 has 16 amino acids.

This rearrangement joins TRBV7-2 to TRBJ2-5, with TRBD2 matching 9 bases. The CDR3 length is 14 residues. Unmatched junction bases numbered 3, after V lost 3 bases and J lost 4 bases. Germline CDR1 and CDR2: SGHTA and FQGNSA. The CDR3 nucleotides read TGTGCCAGCAGCTTCCAAGCGGGAGGAGAGACCCAGTACTTC. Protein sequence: CASSFQAGGETQYF.

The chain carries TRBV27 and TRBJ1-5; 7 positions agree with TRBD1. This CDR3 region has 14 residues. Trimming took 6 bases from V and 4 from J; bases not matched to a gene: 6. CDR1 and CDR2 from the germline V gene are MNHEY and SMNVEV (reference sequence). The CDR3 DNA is TGTGCCAGCAGGGGGACAGCTCCTAATCAGCCCCAGCATTTT. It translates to CASRGTAPNQPQHF.

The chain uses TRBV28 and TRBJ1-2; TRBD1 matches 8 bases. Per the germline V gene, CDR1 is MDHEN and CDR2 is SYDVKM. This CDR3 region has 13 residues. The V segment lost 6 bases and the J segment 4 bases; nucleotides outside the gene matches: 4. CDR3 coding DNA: TGTGCCAGCAGCTATACAGGGGGCTATGGCTACACCTTC. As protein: CASSYTGGYGYTF.

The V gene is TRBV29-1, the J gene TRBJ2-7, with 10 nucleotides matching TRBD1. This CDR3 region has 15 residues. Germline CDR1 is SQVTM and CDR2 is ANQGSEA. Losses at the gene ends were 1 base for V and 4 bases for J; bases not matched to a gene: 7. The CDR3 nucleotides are TGCAGCGTTGAAGGGTACCGGGACAGGGGATACGAGCAGTACTTC. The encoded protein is CSVEGYRDRGYEQYF.

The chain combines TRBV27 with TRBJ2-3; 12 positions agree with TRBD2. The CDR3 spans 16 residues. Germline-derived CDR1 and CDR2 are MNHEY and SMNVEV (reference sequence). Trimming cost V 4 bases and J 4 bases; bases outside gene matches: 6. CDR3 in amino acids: CASSSRLAGAPDTQYF. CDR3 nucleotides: TGTGCCAGCAGTTCTCGACTAGCGGGAGCCCCAGATACGCAGTATTTT.

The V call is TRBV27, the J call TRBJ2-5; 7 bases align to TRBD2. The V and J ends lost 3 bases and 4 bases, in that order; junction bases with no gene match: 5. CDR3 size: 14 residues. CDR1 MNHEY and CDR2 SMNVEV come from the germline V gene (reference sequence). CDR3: CASSFLGGGETQYF. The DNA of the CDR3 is TGTGCCAGCAGTTTCCTTGGCGGGGGAGAGACCCAGTACTTC.

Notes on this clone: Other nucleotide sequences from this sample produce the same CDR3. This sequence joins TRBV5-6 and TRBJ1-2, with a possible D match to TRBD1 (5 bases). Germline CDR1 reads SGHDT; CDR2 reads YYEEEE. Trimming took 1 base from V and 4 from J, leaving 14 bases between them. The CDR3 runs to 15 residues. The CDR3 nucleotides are TGTGCCAGCAGCTTGTACGGGACTACACCCTATGGCTACACCTTC. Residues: CASSLYGTTPYGYTF. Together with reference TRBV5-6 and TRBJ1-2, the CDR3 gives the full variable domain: DAGVTQSPTHLIKTRGQQVTLRCSPKSGHDTVSWYQQALGQGPQFIFQYYEEEERQRGNFPDRFSGHQFPNYSSELNVNALLLGDSALYLCASSLYGTTPYGYTFGSGTRLTVV.

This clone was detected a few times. The CDR3, as DNA: TGCGCCAGTCCTCGCGGGAGAGAAAAGCAGTACGTC. Its translation is CASPRGREKQYV. The chain recombines TRBV10-1 with TRBJ2-7; TRBD2 agrees at 7 bases. The J segment lost 8 bases and the V segment lost 9 bases, leaving 10 bases of the junction unmatched. The CDR3 runs 12 residues. CDR1 is WNHNN, CDR2 SYGVQD, per germline (reference sequence).

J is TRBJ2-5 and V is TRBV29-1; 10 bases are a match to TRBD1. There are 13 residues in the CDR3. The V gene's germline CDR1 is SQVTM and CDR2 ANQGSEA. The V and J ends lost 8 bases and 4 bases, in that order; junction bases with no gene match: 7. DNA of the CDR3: TGCAGCTTCGGATGGACAGGGGGAGAGACCCAGTACTTC. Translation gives CSFGWTGGETQYF.

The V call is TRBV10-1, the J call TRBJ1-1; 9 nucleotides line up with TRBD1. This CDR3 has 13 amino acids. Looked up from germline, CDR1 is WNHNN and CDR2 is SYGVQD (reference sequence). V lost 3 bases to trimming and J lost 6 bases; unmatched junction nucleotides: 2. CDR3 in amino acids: CASSDRQGAEAFF. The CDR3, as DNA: TGCGCCAGCAGTGATAGACAGGGGGCTGAAGCTTTCTTT.

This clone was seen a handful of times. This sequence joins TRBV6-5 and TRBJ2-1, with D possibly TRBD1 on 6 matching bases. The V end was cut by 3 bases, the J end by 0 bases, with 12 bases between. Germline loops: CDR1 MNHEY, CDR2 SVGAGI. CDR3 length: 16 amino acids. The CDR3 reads CASSYVGGSSYNEQFF. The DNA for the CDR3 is TGTGCCAGCAGTTATGTAGGGGGTAGCTCCTACAATGAGCAGTTCTTC.

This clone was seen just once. The CDR3 is CASSFSGPYNEQFF. The CDR3 DNA sequence: TGTGCCAGCAGCTTTTCAGGCCCCTACAATGAGCAGTTCTTC. The genes are TRBV5-6 and TRBJ2-1; no clear D gene. V was trimmed by 2 bases and J by 2 bases, leaving 8 bases between them. Looked up from germline, CDR1 is SGHDT and CDR2 is YYEEEE. The CDR3 loop spans 14 amino acids.

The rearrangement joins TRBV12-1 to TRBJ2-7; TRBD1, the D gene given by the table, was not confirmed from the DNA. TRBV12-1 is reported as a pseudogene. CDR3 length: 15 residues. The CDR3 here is CANLPRTGVSYEQYV. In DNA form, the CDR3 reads TGTGCCAATTTACCCCGGACAGGGGTATCCTACGAGCAGTACGTC.

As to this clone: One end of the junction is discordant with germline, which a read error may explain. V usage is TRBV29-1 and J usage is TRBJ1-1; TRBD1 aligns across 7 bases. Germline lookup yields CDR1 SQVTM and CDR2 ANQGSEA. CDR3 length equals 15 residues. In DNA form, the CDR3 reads TGCAGCGTGGAAGGGGGCAGGGGGGTGAACACTGAAGCTTTCTTT. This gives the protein CSVEGGRGVNTEAFF.

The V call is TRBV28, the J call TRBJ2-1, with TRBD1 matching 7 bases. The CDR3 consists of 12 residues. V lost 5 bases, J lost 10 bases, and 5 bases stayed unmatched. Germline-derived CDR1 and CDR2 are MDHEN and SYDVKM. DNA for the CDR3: TGTGCCAGCAGTCGTACAGGGGACGAGCAGTTCTTC. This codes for CASSRTGDEQFF.

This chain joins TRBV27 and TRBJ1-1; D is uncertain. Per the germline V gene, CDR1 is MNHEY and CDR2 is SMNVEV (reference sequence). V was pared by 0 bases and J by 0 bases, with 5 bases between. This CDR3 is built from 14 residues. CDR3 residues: CASSLSAVNTEAFF. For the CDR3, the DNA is TGTGCCAGCAGTTTATCAGCGGTGAACACTGAAGCTTTCTTT.

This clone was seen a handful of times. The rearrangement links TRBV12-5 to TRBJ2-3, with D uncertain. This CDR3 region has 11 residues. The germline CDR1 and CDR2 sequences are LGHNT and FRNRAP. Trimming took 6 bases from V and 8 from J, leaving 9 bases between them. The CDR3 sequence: CASGPSSTQYF. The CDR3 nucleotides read TGTGCTAGTGGCCCGTCCAGTACGCAGTATTTT.

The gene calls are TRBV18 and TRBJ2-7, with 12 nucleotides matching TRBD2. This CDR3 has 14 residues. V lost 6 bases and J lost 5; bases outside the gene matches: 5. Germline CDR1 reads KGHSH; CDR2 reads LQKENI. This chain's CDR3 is CASSRLAGVDEQYF. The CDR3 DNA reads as TGTGCCAGCTCCCGACTAGCGGGGGTAGACGAGCAGTACTTC.

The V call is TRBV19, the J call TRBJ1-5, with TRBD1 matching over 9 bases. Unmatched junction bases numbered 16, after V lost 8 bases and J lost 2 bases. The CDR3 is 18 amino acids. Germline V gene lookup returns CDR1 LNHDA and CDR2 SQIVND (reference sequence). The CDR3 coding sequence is TGTGCCAGTCAGGTTCTTTGGACAGGGGATTTTGGCAATCAGCCCCAGCATTTT. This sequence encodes CASQVLWTGDFGNQPQHF.

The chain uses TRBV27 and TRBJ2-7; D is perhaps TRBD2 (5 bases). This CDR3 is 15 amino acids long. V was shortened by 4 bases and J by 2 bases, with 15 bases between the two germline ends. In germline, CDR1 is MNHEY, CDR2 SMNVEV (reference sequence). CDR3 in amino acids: CASSWTPDFPYEQYF. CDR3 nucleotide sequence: TGTGCCAGCAGTTGGACTCCCGACTTCCCCTACGAGCAGTACTTC.

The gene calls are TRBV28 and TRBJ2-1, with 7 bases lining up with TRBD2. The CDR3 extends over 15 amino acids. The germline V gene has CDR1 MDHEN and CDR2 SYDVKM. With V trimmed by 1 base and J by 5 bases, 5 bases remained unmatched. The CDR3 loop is CASSLLSGGHNEQFF. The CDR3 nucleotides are TGTGCCAGCAGTTTATTGTCGGGAGGCCACAATGAGCAGTTCTTC.

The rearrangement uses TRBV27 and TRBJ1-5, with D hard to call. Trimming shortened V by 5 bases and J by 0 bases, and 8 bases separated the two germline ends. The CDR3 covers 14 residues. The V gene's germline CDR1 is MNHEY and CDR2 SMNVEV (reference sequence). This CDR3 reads CASSRGYSNQPQHF. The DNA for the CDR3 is TGTGCCAGCAGTCGAGGTTATAGCAATCAGCCCCAGCATTTT.

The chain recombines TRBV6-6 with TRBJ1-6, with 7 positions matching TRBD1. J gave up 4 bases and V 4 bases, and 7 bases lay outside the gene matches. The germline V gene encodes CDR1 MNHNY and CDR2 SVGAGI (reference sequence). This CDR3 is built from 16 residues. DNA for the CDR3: TGTGCCAGCAGTTCCCCGGGACAGACTTATAATTCACCCCTCCACTTT. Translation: CASSSPGQTYNSPLHF.